This T cell receptor (beta chain) was captured by sequencing in a study of T cells in Graves' hyperthyroidism and ophthalmopathy. This clonotype was recorded a few times. Amplified regions were TCR beta CDR3 sequences from RNA transcripts. A first-round RT-PCR of the TCR CDR3 used the HTBI primer set. TCRdb analysed the multiplex PCR reads with MiXCR anew, one entry per CDR3 protein. The sample carries some 440,000 distinct CDR3 sequences, roughly 14% recorded once. The sample taken for sequencing was blood. The sequence was obtained from a woman between 18 and 30 years old with Graves' hyperthyroidism.

CDR3 nucleotides: TGTGCCAGTAGTATAATCCTCTCTGAGAGCCAGCATTTT. The encoded protein is CASSIILSESQHF. The chain recombines TRBV19 with TRBJ1-5; D gene unclear. Germline CDR1 LNHDA, CDR2 SQIVND (reference sequence). With 2 bases removed from V and 12 bases from J, the gap between germline ends came to 14 bases. The CDR3 loop spans 13 amino acids.